This TCR beta chain is from a study of naive and memory T cell subsets. Germline values: CDR1 LGHDT, CDR2 YNNKEL (reference sequence). The J segment lost 0 bases and the V segment lost 4 bases, leaving 3 bases of the junction unmatched. The CDR3 is 15 amino acids. The beta constant-region primer was an equimolar mix of two oligonucleotides covering TRBC1 and TRBC2. TCRdb re-called the UMI-ligation and nested PCR reads with MiXCR, one entry per CDR3 protein. The sample comprises roughly 140,000 distinct CDR3 sequences, about a sixth of which are singletons, and about 0.14% rests with the top ten. This clonotype appeared a few times.

Material for sequencing was naive CD4+ T cells from blood. The sequence was collected from a human donor in good health. The chain is built from TRBV3-1 and TRBJ1-2; TRBD1 agrees at 9 bases. Written as DNA, the CDR3 is TGTGCCAGCAGCCTACGGACAGGGGCTAACTATGGCTACACCTTC. Translating it yields CASSLRTGANYGYTF.